The 24 T cell receptor beta chains below come from one sample, sequenced in a study of CD8+ T cells in alopecia areata. Specified treatment: oral pan-JAK inhibitor, 5-10 mg twice daily. Reverse transcribed after extraction, RNA yielded cDNA as the sequencing template. TCRdb's table, derived via immunoSEQ multiplex PCR, lists solely in-frame clones and lacks some. The sample has approximately 130,000 clones, about 59% seen once. The specimen was CD4+ T cells sorted from blood, collected at week 4, from a patient treated with tofacitinib. The receptor source for this set is a human donor with alopecia areata.

The chain recombines TRBV5-4 with TRBJ2-3; D is uncertain. In germline, CDR1 is SGHNT, CDR2 YYREEE (reference sequence). Trimming left V 2 bases short and J 2 bases short, with 9 bases between. This CDR3 is built from 14 residues. CDR3 region: CASSFRVDTDTQYF. The CDR3, as DNA: TGTGCCAGCAGCTTTAGGGTCGACACAGATACGCAGTATTTT.

The chain links TRBV2 to TRBJ2-5; TRBD1 or TRBD2 may be the D gene (5 bases each). This CDR3 contains 12 residues. Germline CDR1 reads SNHLY; CDR2 reads FYNNEI. Trimming left V 1 base short and J 5 bases short, with 5 bases between. This CDR3 reads CASSEGGETQYF. CDR3 coding DNA: TGTGCCAGCAGTGAAGGGGGGGAGACCCAGTACTTC.

The chain recombines TRBV30 with TRBJ2-2, with 9 nucleotides matching TRBD2. Germline V gene sequence: CDR1 GTSNPN, CDR2 SVGIG (reference sequence). Trimming removed 2 bases from V and 2 bases from J; junction bases left unmatched: 3. The CDR3 has 15 amino acids. The CDR3 loop reads CAWSRLAGNTGELFF. CDR3 DNA: TGTGCCTGGAGTAGGCTAGCGGGAAACACCGGGGAGCTGTTTTTT.

The V call is TRBV19, the J call TRBJ1-2; D is ambiguous. The CDR3 has 10 amino acids. Trimming cost V 8 bases and J 6 bases, with 7 bases left between them. Germline CDR1 and CDR2: LNHDA and SQIVND (reference sequence). CDR3 loop: CASGRDGYTF. The CDR3 bases are TGTGCCAGTGGCCGGGATGGCTACACCTTC. The entire variable domain, with the rest obtained from reference TRBV19 and TRBJ1-2, is as follows: DGGITQSPKYLFRKEGQNVTLSCEQNLNHDAMYWYRQDPGQGLRLIYYSQIVNDFQKGDIAEGYSVSREKKESFPLTVTSAQKNPTAFYLCASGRDGYTFGSGTRLTVV.

This chain joins TRBV18 and TRBJ2-2; D is perhaps TRBD1 (5 bases). The CDR3 has 18 residues. Trimming shortened V by 3 bases and J by 0 bases, and 17 bases separated the two germline ends. Germline CDR1 and CDR2: KGHSH and LQKENI. The CDR3 loop is CASSPPGGRGSNTGELFF. The CDR3 region has the DNA TGTGCCAGCTCACCCCCAGGTGGAAGGGGATCGAACACCGGGGAGCTGTTTTTT. The variable domain in full, with the rest retrieved from reference TRBV18 and TRBJ2-2, is NAGVMQNPRHLVRRRGQEARLRCSPMKGHSHVYWYRQLPEEGLKFMVYLQKENIIDESGMPKERFSAEFPKEGPSILRIQQVVRGDSAAYFCASSPPGGRGSNTGELFFGEGSRLTVL.

The chain links TRBV30 to TRBJ2-7, with TRBD2 matching 7 bases. Germline CDR1 and CDR2: GTSNPN and SVGIG (reference sequence). CDR3 size: 12 residues. V shed 2 bases and J 4 bases; nucleotides not matched to a gene: 2. The CDR3 protein is CAWSRAGYEQYF. The CDR3 DNA sequence: TGTGCCTGGAGTAGAGCGGGGTACGAGCAGTACTTC.

The V and J genes are TRBV10-3 and TRBJ1-1, with D possibly being TRBD1 (6 bases). Looked up from germline, CDR1 is ENHRY and CDR2 is SYGVKD. This CDR3 has 15 amino acids. V was clipped by 8 bases and J by 4 bases, with 20 bases between them. CDR3 DNA: TGTGCCATCGGGGCAAGTACAGGGCGGGGCACTGAAGCTTTCTTT. Its protein product is CAIGASTGRGTEAFF.

The chain joins TRBV5-1 to TRBJ2-2, with 8 bases lining up with TRBD1. The CDR3 sequence is 16 residues long. V lost 2 bases to trimming and J lost 1 base; unmatched junction nucleotides: 4. Per germline, CDR1 SGHRS and CDR2 YFSETQ. CDR3 bases: TGCGCCAGCAGCTTCTCCGGGACAGGGAACACCGGGGAGCTGTTTTTT. Its translation is CASSFSGTGNTGELFF. Complete variable domain (other parts from reference TRBV5-1 and TRBJ2-2): KAGVTQTPRYLIKTRGQQVTLSCSPISGHRSVSWYQQTPGQGLQFLFEYFSETQRNKGNFPGRFSGRQFSNSRSEMNVSTLELGDSALYLCASSFSGTGNTGELFFGEGSRLTVL.

The chain recombines TRBV10-3 with TRBJ2-5; D might be TRBD2 (6 bases). The V and J ends lost 2 bases and 5 bases respectively, with 9 bases between them. The germline gives CDR1 ENHRY, CDR2 SYGVKD. The CDR3 contains 13 residues. Written as DNA, the CDR3 is TGTGCCATCAGTGAGGGAGGGGACGAGACCCAGTACTTC. Translated: CAISEGGDETQYF.

The chain links TRBV7-2 to TRBJ2-3; 10 nucleotides line up with TRBD2. The J segment lost 5 bases and the V segment lost 2 bases, leaving 4 bases of the junction unmatched. The germline V gene encodes CDR1 SGHTA and CDR2 FQGNSA. This CDR3 is built from 15 residues. The CDR3 bases are TGTGCCAGCAGCTTACTAGCGGGGGCCCGAGATACGCAGTATTTT. Its translation is CASSLLAGARDTQYF.

Only a few counts were recorded for this clone. The chain carries TRBV9 and TRBJ2-3; D unresolved. Trimming left V 0 bases short and J 3 bases short, with 5 bases between. CDR1 is SGDLS and CDR2 is YYNGEE in the germline V gene. The CDR3 runs to 13 residues. CDR3 sequence (DNA): TGTGCCAGCAGCGTAGACTATACAGATACGCAGTATTTT. This encodes CASSVDYTDTQYF.

This clone was observed a handful of times. The chain couples TRBV5-4 to TRBJ1-1; unclear D gene. V was clipped by 2 bases and J by 4 bases, with 12 bases between them. The CDR3 length is 14 residues. Looked up from germline, CDR1 is SGHNT and CDR2 is YYREEE (reference sequence). In DNA, the CDR3 is TGTGCCAGCAGCTTCCTAAACCAGCGCACTGAAGCTTTCTTT. Translating it yields CASSFLNQRTEAFF.

The table lists this clone with a count of one. The rearrangement links TRBV5-1 to TRBJ1-2, with D possibly being TRBD1 (5 bases). Trimming removed 4 bases from V and 3 bases from J, with 16 bases in between. CDR3 length: 15 residues. The germline V gene encodes CDR1 SGHRS and CDR2 YFSETQ. The CDR3 coding sequence is TGCGCCAGCAGCCCTGAGGGAGGGGAGGACTATGGCTACACCTTC. Its translation is CASSPEGGEDYGYTF. Full variable domain (rest looked up from reference TRBV5-1 and TRBJ1-2): KAGVTQTPRYLIKTRGQQVTLSCSPISGHRSVSWYQQTPGQGLQFLFEYFSETQRNKGNFPGRFSGRQFSNSRSEMNVSTLELGDSALYLCASSPEGGEDYGYTFGSGTRLTVV.

The rearrangement joins TRBV30 to TRBJ2-1; maybe TRBD2 (6 bases). The germline V and J ends were trimmed by 1 base and 8 bases, with 9 bases remaining between them. This CDR3 is 12 amino acids long. Germline V CDR1 and CDR2: GTSNPN, SVGIG (reference sequence). The chain's CDR3 is CAWSGGEDEQFF. CDR3 nucleotides: TGTGCCTGGAGTGGAGGGGAGGATGAGCAGTTCTTC.

V usage is TRBV4-3 and J usage is TRBJ2-7; D gene ambiguous. Germline CDR1 is LGHNA and CDR2 is YSLEER. Trimming stripped 1 base from V and 7 bases from J, with 11 bases between. CDR3 length equals 13 residues. CDR3 in amino acids: CASSQVGVREQYF. The CDR3 bases are TGCGCCAGCAGCCAAGTTGGGGTGCGGGAGCAGTACTTC.

The rearrangement uses TRBV27 and TRBJ1-4; no clear D. Trimming pared 10 bases from V and 6 bases from J, leaving 15 bases between. CDR1 is MNHEY, CDR2 SMNVEV, per germline (reference sequence). CDR3 length: 13 residues. The CDR3 sequence is CATYGRGDEKLFF. The CDR3 bases are TGTGCCACCTACGGCCGGGGAGATGAAAAACTGTTTTTT. The full variable domain, with the rest looked up from reference TRBV27 and TRBJ1-4, is EAQVTQNPRYLITVTGKKLTVTCSQNMNHEYMSWYRQDPGLGLRQIYYSMNVEVTDKGDVPEGYKVSRKEKRNFPLILESPSPNQTSLYFCATYGRGDEKLFFGSGTQLSVL.

The table lists this clone with a few counts. The CDR3, as DNA: TGCAGCGTTGACTGGGGGAAGACCCAGTACTTC. Residues: CSVDWGKTQYF. V is TRBV29-1 and J is TRBJ2-5; D assignment may be TRBD1 or TRBD2 (5 bases each). Germline-derived CDR1 and CDR2 are SQVTM and ANQGSEA. Trimming cost V 3 bases and J 6 bases, with 8 bases left between them. CDR3 length: 11 residues.

This sequence joins TRBV27 and TRBJ2-5; 7 positions match TRBD1. Germline CDR1 MNHEY, CDR2 SMNVEV (reference sequence). V was clipped by 5 bases and J by 0 bases; unmatched bases: 3. The CDR3 extends over 14 amino acids. The CDR3 region has the DNA TGTGCCAGCAGTAGAGGGACAGACCAAGAGACCCAGTACTTC. This gives the protein CASSRGTDQETQYF.

The V call is TRBV29-1, the J call TRBJ2-1; 8 bases line up with TRBD2. V shed 4 bases and J 0 bases; nucleotides not matched to a gene: 14. Per germline, CDR1 SQVTM and CDR2 ANQGSEA. CDR3 size: 18 residues. CDR3 residues: CSVVGRGRGVSSYNEQFF. The CDR3 coding sequence is TGCAGCGTTGTGGGTCGTGGGCGGGGGGTGAGCTCCTACAATGAGCAGTTCTTC.

The CDR3 DNA reads TGTGCCAGCAGGACAGGGGGACGAGAGACCCAGTACTTC. Its translation: CASRTGGRETQYF. The chain links TRBV28 to TRBJ2-5; 9 nucleotides match TRBD1. The J segment lost 4 bases and the V segment lost 6 bases, leaving 3 bases of the junction unmatched. Germline V gene sequence: CDR1 MDHEN, CDR2 SYDVKM. The CDR3 is 13 amino acids. Full variable domain (rest looked up from reference TRBV28 and TRBJ2-5): DVKVTQSSRYLVKRTGEKVFLECVQDMDHENMFWYRQDPGLGLRLIYFSYDVKMKEKGDIPEGYSVSREKKERFSLILESASTNQTSMYLCASRTGGRETQYFGPGTRLLVL.

There are a few counts of this clone. The gene calls are TRBV6-5 and TRBJ1-1; D gene unclear. Germline V CDR1 and CDR2: MNHEY, SVGAGI. The CDR3 loop spans 11 amino acids. V lost 4 bases to trimming and J lost 5 bases, with 5 bases between them. CDR3 in amino acids: CASSSQTEAFF. In DNA form, the CDR3 reads TGTGCCAGCAGTTCGCAGACTGAAGCTTTCTTT.

The chain is built from TRBV2 and TRBJ1-2; 8 positions agree with TRBD1. V was pared by 7 bases and J by 5 bases, with 9 bases of the junction left unmatched. Per germline, CDR1 SNHLY and CDR2 FYNNEI. The CDR3 runs to 14 residues. This CDR3 is CASTIKQGAYGYTF. The DNA for the CDR3 is TGTGCCAGCACCATTAAGCAGGGGGCATATGGCTACACCTTC.

V usage is TRBV11-3 and J usage is TRBJ2-3; D gene ambiguous. CDR1 is SGHNT and CDR2 is YENEEA in the germline V gene. This CDR3 is 13 amino acids long. Trimming removed 1 base at V and 3 bases at J, with 5 bases between. The chain's CDR3 is CASSLGRTDTQYF. The CDR3 nucleotides read TGTGCCAGCAGCTTAGGACGGACAGATACGCAGTATTTT.

V gene TRBV30 combines with J gene TRBJ1-1; maybe TRBD1 (6 bases). Between the trimmed V and J ends, which lost 0 bases and 9 bases, there was a span of 14 bases. Germline CDR1 reads GTSNPN; CDR2 reads SVGIG (reference sequence). The CDR3 has 13 amino acids. CDR3 sequence: CAWSVHWTVKAFF. CDR3 in DNA: TGTGCCTGGAGTGTACATTGGACAGTGAAAGCTTTCTTT.